A single sample gave rise to the 6 T cell receptor beta chains below, sequenced in a study of post-analysis software for immune sequencing data. Findings of the study overall: Elevated frequency relative to controls characterized roughly 5 TRBV segments in patients, TRBV5-6, TRBV5-1 and TRBV20-1 among them.

These receptors' targets are unknown. Unique molecular identifiers featured in each of the TCR beta cDNA libraries. TCRdb reanalysed the PCR reads using MiXCR and keeps one entry per CDR3 protein. Of a few hundred thousand distinct CDR3 sequences in the sample, around 37% were seen once. The sequencing sample was made of blood. The source is a girl aged 5-17 years with multiple sclerosis.

This clonotype was detected only a few times. This chain links TRBV6-1 with TRBJ2-5; D ambiguous. In germline, CDR1 is MNHNS, CDR2 SASEGT. Trimming left V 11 bases short and J 1 base short, with 20 bases between. This CDR3 has 15 amino acids. CDR3 protein: CAALRSGYSQETQYF. The CDR3 DNA reads TGTGCCGCCCTTCGGTCGGGCTACTCCCAAGAGACCCAGTACTTC.

On this clonotype: Sequence at one end of the junction differs from germline and may be a read error. CDR3 nucleotides: TGCAACGTTGAAGACCCAGGGATAGAAGCTTTCTTT. Protein product: CNVEDPGIEAFF. The chain is built from TRBV29-1 and TRBJ1-1; TRBD1 might be the D (5 bases). This CDR3 comprises 12 residues. The germline V gene has CDR1 SQVTM and CDR2 ANQGSEA.

This clonotype was seen a few times. V and J are TRBV29-1 and TRBJ1-2; D might be TRBD1 (6 bases). Per germline, CDR1 SQVTM and CDR2 ANQGSEA. This CDR3 is built from 14 residues. The V end lost 4 bases, the J end lost 5 bases, and 17 bases lay between the germline ends. The CDR3 DNA is TGCAGCGTTGTCCCCCACAGGGAAGAATATGGCTACACCTTC. Amino acid sequence: CSVVPHREEYGYTF. Full variable domain (missing parts from reference TRBV29-1 and TRBJ1-2): SAVISQKPSRDICQRGTSLTIQCQVDSQVTMMFWYRQQPGQSLTLIATANQGSEATYESGFVIDKFPISRPNLTFSTLTVSNMSPEDSSIYLCSVVPHREEYGYTFGSGTRLTVV.

This clonotype has a handful of counts. The genes are TRBV4-1 and TRBJ2-7; 9 nucleotides align to TRBD1. CDR1 and CDR2 (germline): MGHRA, YSYEKL. After removal of 2 bases from V and 5 bases from J, the junction contained 10 bases not matched to a gene. This CDR3 has 16 amino acids. The CDR3 loop is CASSQRGGQGVHEQYF. In nucleotides, the CDR3 is TGCGCCAGCAGCCAAAGGGGGGGACAGGGTGTCCACGAGCAGTACTTC.

The chain recombines TRBV20-1 with TRBJ2-4; TRBD1 aligns across 9 bases. CDR1 and CDR2 (germline): DFQATT, SNEGSKA (reference sequence). CDR3 size: 14 residues. The junction had 4 bases not matched to a gene; V was cut back by 4 bases and J by 3 bases. This chain's CDR3 is CSATTGGDKNIQYF. The CDR3 nucleotides are TGCAGTGCTACGACAGGGGGGGACAAAAACATTCAGTACTTC.

J is TRBJ2-1 and V is TRBV5-1; D is possibly TRBD1 (5 bases). In germline, CDR1 is SGHRS, CDR2 YFSETQ. Deletions cut 6 bases from V and 3 bases from J, with 10 bases between. The CDR3 length is 13 residues. The DNA for the CDR3 is TGCGCCAGCATGCAGGGCGACTACAATGAGCAGTTCTTC. Translation: CASMQGDYNEQFF.